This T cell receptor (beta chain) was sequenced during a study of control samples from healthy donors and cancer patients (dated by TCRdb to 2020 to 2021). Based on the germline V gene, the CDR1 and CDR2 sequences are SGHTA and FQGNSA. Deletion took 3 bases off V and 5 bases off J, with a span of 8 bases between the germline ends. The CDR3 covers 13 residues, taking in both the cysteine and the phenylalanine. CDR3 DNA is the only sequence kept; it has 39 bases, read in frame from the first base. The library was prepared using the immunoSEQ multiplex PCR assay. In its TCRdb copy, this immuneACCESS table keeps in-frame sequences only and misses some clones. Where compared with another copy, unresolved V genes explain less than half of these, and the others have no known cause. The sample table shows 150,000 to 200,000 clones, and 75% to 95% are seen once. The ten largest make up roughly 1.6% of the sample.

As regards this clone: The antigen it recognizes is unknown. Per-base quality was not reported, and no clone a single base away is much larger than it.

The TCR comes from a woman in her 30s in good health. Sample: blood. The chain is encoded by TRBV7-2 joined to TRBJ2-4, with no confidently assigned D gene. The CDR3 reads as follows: CASSFSGQNIQYF. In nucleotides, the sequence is TGTGCCAGCAGCTTCTCGGGCCAAAACATTCAGTACTTC.